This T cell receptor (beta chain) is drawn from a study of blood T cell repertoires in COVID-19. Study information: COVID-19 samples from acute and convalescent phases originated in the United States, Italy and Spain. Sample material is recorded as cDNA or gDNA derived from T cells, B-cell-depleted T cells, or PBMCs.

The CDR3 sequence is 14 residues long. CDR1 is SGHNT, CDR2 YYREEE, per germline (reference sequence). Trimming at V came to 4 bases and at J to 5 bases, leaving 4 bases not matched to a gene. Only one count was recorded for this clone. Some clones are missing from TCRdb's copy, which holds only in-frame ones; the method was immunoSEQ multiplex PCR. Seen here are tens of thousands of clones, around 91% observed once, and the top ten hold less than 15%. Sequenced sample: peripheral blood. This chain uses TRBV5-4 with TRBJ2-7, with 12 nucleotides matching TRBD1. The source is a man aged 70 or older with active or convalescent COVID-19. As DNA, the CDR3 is TGTGCCAGCAGCCAGGGACAGGGGGCCCACGAGCAGTACTTC. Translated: CASSQGQGAHEQYF.